This TCR beta chain is from a study of identical twins. There are a few counts of this clonotype. Trimming cost V 0 bases and J 0 bases, with 9 bases left between them. The CDR3 loop spans 16 amino acids. Germline V lookup: CDR1 MNHEY, CDR2 SVGAGI. From the 5' RACE reads, TCRdb called clonotypes with MiXCR, one entry per CDR3 protein. Altogether 350,000 to 500,000 distinct CDR3 sequences are present, approximately 18% being singletons, with the ten largest covering about 12%. This chain connects TRBV6-5 to TRBJ2-1; the D gene could be TRBD1 or TRBD2 (5 bases each). The clonotype comes from a man aged 45-65 years in good health. The sample was naive T cells sorted from blood. The CDR3 here is CASSYSMRGSYNEQFF. CDR3 sequence (DNA): TGTGCCAGCAGTTACTCGATGAGGGGCTCCTACAATGAGCAGTTCTTC.